This entry features one TCR beta chain sequence. Its target is not known. At one end the junction does not follow the germline gene, possibly because of a read error. Absence of ophthalmopathy progression within 18 months defined stable Graves' hyperthyroidism. This specimen belongs to a study of T cells in Graves' hyperthyroidism and ophthalmopathy. In the study overall: Pretreatment peripheral blood was obtained at initial diagnosis.

The source material, RNA transcripts, was used to amplify TCR beta CDR3 regions. The HTBI primer set drove a first-round RT-PCR of the TCR CDR3. TCRdb re-called the multiplex PCR reads with MiXCR, one entry per CDR3 protein. The sample lists some 27,000 distinct CDR3 sequences, under 55% seen once, with approximately 10% in the top ten. Study-wide results and caveats: The model foresaw ophthalmopathy a median roughly 6.3 months prior to onset.

Germline lookup yields CDR1 SGHTA and CDR2 FQGTGA. The CDR3 runs to 14 residues. The sequence came from a woman in her twenties or thirties with Graves' hyperthyroidism. Material for sequencing was blood. This sequence joins TRBV7-3 and TRBJ1-5; D gene unclear. CDR3 amino acids: CASAVGGYNEPQHF. The CDR3 DNA reads as TGTGCCAGCGCAGTCGGAGGATACAATGAGCCCCAGCATTTT. The full variable domain, its missing parts supplied by reference TRBV7-3 and TRBJ1-5, is GAGVSQTPSNKVTEKGKYVELRCDPISGHTALYWYRQSLGQGPEFLIYFQGTGAADDSGLPNDRFFAVRPEGSVSTLKIQRTERGDSAVYLCASAVGGYNEPQHFGDGTRLSIL.